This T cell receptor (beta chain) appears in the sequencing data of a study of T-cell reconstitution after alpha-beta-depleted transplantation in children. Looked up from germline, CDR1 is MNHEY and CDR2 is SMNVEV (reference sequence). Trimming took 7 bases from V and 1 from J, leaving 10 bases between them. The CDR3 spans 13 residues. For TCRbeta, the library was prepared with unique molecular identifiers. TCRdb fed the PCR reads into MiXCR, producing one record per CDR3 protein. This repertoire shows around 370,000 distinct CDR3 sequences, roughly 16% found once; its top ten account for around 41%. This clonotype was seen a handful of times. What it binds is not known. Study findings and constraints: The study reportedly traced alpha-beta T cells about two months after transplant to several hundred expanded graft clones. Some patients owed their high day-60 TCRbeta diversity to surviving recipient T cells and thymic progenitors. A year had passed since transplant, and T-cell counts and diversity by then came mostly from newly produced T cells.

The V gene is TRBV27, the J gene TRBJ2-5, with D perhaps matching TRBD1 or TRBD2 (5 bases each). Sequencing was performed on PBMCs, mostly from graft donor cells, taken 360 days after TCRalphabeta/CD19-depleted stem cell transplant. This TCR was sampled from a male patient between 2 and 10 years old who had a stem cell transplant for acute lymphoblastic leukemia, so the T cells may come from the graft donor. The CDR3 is CASNPGAQETQYF. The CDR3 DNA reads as TGTGCCAGCAATCCCGGGGCCCAAGAGACCCAGTACTTC.